The present entry profiles one TCR beta chain with its context. The clone's antigen remains unknown. No base qualities exist here, and no much larger clone lies one base off it. This sample is part of a study of radiation and T cells in renal cell carcinoma (dated by TCRdb to 2019 to 2021). For the wider study: Samples came from a clinical trial, in which primary renal cell carcinomas received 15 Gy stereotactic body radiation therapy followed by nephrectomy 4 weeks later. In total, 50 to 55 samples, comprising approximately 26 tumors and around 27 peripheral blood samples, were subjected to TCR beta sequencing. A total of approximately 3,800,000 unique CDR3 nucleotide sequences, encoding roughly 3,000,000 unique CDR3 amino acid sequences, were found across all 50 or so samples.

Following the manufacturer's recommendations, the immunoSEQ kit was used to generate TCR beta libraries from genomic DNA. Library preparation used a first multiplex PCR with proprietary primers, then a second PCR adding unique barcodes, with bead cleanups after each round. Each sample batch included a kit-provided positive control reaction and a negative control reaction. The final libraries were assessed on an Agilent 4200 TapeStation D1000 ScreenTape, pooled by volume, and quantified by qPCR. Sequencing was performed on an Illumina NextSeq500 using a MidOutput 150-cycle cartridge, with 156 Read1 cycles, 15 Index1 cycles, and the kit custom primers. The pooled library was loaded at roughly 0.94 pM with a 20% PhiX control spike-in. For the original study's pipeline: Vendor-processed data were analyzed in R, and a clonotype was defined as all T cells sharing the same CDR3 nucleotide sequence. In the clone abundance analyses, frequencies were normalized to the 10,000 most abundant clones in each sample. Before analysis, public T cell clones were removed, and these numbered fewer than five per sample on average. An abundance difference of at least 32-fold between compartments was the criterion for calling clonotypes tumor-enriched or baseline blood-enriched. Clonotypes expanded or contracted between blood time points were identified with a beta-binomial differential abundance model. The Baroni-Urbani and Buser coefficient was used to measure tumor-blood repertoire similarity, and groups were compared with two-tailed Wilcoxon tests in R. This immuneACCESS table, as held by TCRdb, lists in-frame sequences with V and J called but not all clones. Of the missing ones, under half trace to an unresolved V gene in checked studies; the others have no known cause. V and J calls and clone size are those listed in that table; D and trimming were worked out from the DNA. The sample yields 150,000 to 190,000 clones; approximately 90% were counted once. The ten top clones hold 10% to 15% of the sample.

Between the V and J ends, shortened by 2 bases and 1 base respectively, the junction contains 3 bases. Via the germline V gene (reference sequence), CDR1 is MNHNY and CDR2 SVGAGI. Counted from cysteine to phenylalanine, this CDR3 has 13 amino acids. Only the CDR3 part of the read is kept: 39 bases, read in frame from the first base. The sample's time point label is to be understood as: blood 2 weeks post-SBRT. This sample's treatment or condition label indicates: 15 Gy SBRT to primary tumor, nephrectomy 4 weeks later. Serial peripheral blood from radiation-treated patients was sampled at baseline, 2 weeks and 4 weeks after SBRT to track tumor-enriched clonotypes. Every patient's renal cell carcinoma showed clear cell pathology. The QIAamp DNA Blood Mini Kit (Qiagen) was used to prepare genomic DNA for TCR sequencing. Samples were included in the analyses only if all quality control checks were passed.

What the work shows at the level of the full study, not this receptor alone: An increase in top tumor clonotypes in blood was observed from baseline to 2 weeks post-radiation, followed by contraction by 4 weeks, which was taken to suggest transient expansion of tumor-resident clones. Because the trial had a single-armed design, the trial could not examine how radiation dose or scheduling affected the TCR repertoire. Dynamics of the blood repertoire were not tracked past 4 weeks after treatment. Because pretreatment tumor biopsies were not available, the study could not determine whether clonotypes were already present within the tumor at baseline.

The V and J genes are TRBV6-6 and TRBJ1-5, with the D segment identity uncertain. The source material was blood, sampled from a patient whose treatment included radiotherapy and nephrectomy. This clonotype was obtained from a woman aged 50 to 60 with renal cell carcinoma. The DNA reads TGTGCCAGCAGTTACCAGAGCAATCAGCCCCAGCATTTT. Translated, it gives CASSYQSNQPQHF.